This T cell receptor (beta chain) was documented in a study of immune evolution from preneoplasia to lung adenocarcinoma. Overall study results and limits: Normal lung had the highest top T cell clone frequencies. Later-stage lesions appeared to have more T cells, more diversity, less clonality.

Comments on this clone: What it binds is not known.

Data came from immunoSEQ multiplex PCR; TCRdb stores just in-frame clones and leaves some out. The sample has about 8,200 clones; 65% to 85% are singletons. V was cut by 6 bases and J by 4 bases, with 18 bases left in between. The CDR3 length is 15 residues. CDR1 is LNHDA and CDR2 is SQIVND in the germline V gene (reference sequence). The chain recombines TRBV19 with TRBJ1-1; TRBD1 is a possible D gene (5 bases). The clonotype comes from a person aged 65 to 85 with lung adenocarcinoma. Sample: FFPE adjacent normal lung tissue. CDR3 amino acids: CASSTLGGGGTEAFF. CDR3 bases: TGTGCCAGTAGCACCCTGGGGGGGGGAGGCACTGAAGCTTTCTTT.